This TCR beta chain was sequenced for a study of cytomegalovirus exposure and HLA in healthy donors. To note about this clone: Its antigen is undetermined.

Vbeta (60) and Jbeta (13) primers were used in the PCR. Profiling relied on immunoSEQ multiplex PCR, and the TCRdb table lists in-frame clones only, not all of them. This repertoire shows 85,000 to 100,000 clones, roughly 73% found once; its top ten account for under 8%. Findings and limits, study-wide: Later analysis revealed greater clonal expansion in HLA-associated TCR beta chains than in equally common others. The study dropped some indistinguishable V segments, TRBV6-2 and TRBV6-3 among them.

The ends were cut back, 5 bases at V and 5 bases at J, with 12 bases in the middle. Germline CDR1 and CDR2: SGHVS and FQNEAQ. The CDR3 consists of 13 residues. The TCR originated in a man aged 50 or older in good health and CMV-seropositive. Sequencing was done on a sample of PBMCs. V gene TRBV7-8 combines with J gene TRBJ2-5; possible D gene TRBD2, 5 bases. CDR3 sequence (DNA): TGTGCCAGCAGCCCTCCCCGGGATGAGACCCAGTACTTC. It translates to CASSPPRDETQYF.